This TCR beta chain was sequenced during a study of blood T cells in healthy people across ages. Study overall: About one barcoded beta molecule per two T cells came from capture by template switching.

Then a second PCR, running roughly 7 to 11 cycles, was carried out with a sample-barcoded 5' primer and a J-beta primer mix. In TCRdb, the 5' RACE reads were re-called with MiXCR into one record per CDR3 protein. The sample lists roughly 1,500,000 distinct CDR3 sequences; approximately 38% were seen once. This CDR3 comprises 16 residues. The source material was blood. The chain combines TRBV21-1 with TRBJ1-2; the D segment call TRBD1 is taken from the table without a DNA check. TRBV21-1 is marked as a pseudogene. This TCR came from a woman aged 18-30 years in good health. The CDR3 DNA reads TGTGCCAGCAGCAAAGCTCTCTTCGGACAGCACTATGGCTACACCTTC. Its protein product is CASSKALFGQHYGYTF.